Listed here are 6 T cell receptor beta chains from one sample, sequenced in a study of technical replicates of blood from several donors. Method: immunoSEQ multiplex PCR; TCRdb's copy keeps in-frame clones and lacks some. Of over 65,000 clones in the sample, around 97% were seen once. The material sequenced was T cells isolated from PBMCs. The receptor set was obtained from a human donor in good health.

The chain uses TRBV5-4 and TRBJ1-6; 8 bases fit TRBD1. J was trimmed by 7 bases and V by 4 bases; bases with no gene match: 13. The CDR3 is 17 residues long. Germline CDR1 reads SGHNT; CDR2 reads YYREEE (reference sequence). CDR3 in amino acids: CASSGRTGFISNSPLHF. The CDR3 DNA follows: TGTGCCAGCAGCGGACGGACAGGGTTTATTAGCAATTCACCCCTCCACTTT. Drawing the rest from reference TRBV5-4 and TRBJ1-6, the complete variable domain is ETGVTQSPTHLIKTRGQQVTLRCSSQSGHNTVSWYQQALGQGPQFIFQYYREEENGRGNFPPRFSGLQFPNYSSELNVNALELDDSALYLCASSGRTGFISNSPLHFGNGTRLTVT.

The rearrangement joins TRBV10-2 to TRBJ2-7; TRBD2 matches 9 bases. CDR1 is WSHSY and CDR2 is SAAADI in the germline V gene. The CDR3 contains 16 residues. The J segment lost 3 bases and the V segment lost 2 bases, leaving 8 bases of the junction unmatched. The CDR3 protein is CASSEVDSGSRYEQYF. As DNA, the CDR3 is TGCGCCAGCAGTGAGGTCGATAGCGGGAGTCGCTACGAGCAGTACTTC.

The V call is TRBV7-8, the J call TRBJ1-5; D is unresolved. This CDR3 spans 17 amino acids. The V end was cut by 2 bases, the J end by 4 bases, with 18 bases between. Germline V lookup: CDR1 SGHVS, CDR2 FQNEAQ. Written as DNA, the CDR3 is TGTGCCAGCAGCTTATCTGGCGTGGGCCGGTCGAATCAGCCCCAGCATTTT. Translating gives CASSLSGVGRSNQPQHF. The full variable domain, in which reference TRBV7-8 and TRBJ1-5 provide the parts outside the CDR3, is GAGVSQSPRYKVAKRGQDVALRCDPISGHVSLFWYQQALGQGPEFLTYFQNEAQLDKSGLPSDRFFAERPEGSVSTLKIQRTQQEDSAVYLCASSLSGVGRSNQPQHFGDGTRLSIL.

The chain has TRBV4-1 and TRBJ2-7; D uncertain. The CDR3 totals 14 residues. The germline gives CDR1 MGHRA, CDR2 YSYEKL. The V end lost 0 bases, the J end lost 4 bases, and 10 bases lay between the germline ends. Written as DNA, the CDR3 is TGCGCCAGCAGCCAAGATCTTACAAGTTACGAGCAGTACTTC. It specifies CASSQDLTSYEQYF.

CDR3 loop: CASSFHGPTNEKLFF. CDR3 sequence (DNA): TGTGCCAGCAGTTTTCATGGCCCAACTAATGAAAAACTGTTTTTT. This chain uses TRBV28 with TRBJ1-4, with D hard to call. Germline values: CDR1 MDHEN, CDR2 SYDVKM. This CDR3 contains 15 residues. V lost 3 bases and J lost 0, with 8 bases in between.

This chain links TRBV11-3 with TRBJ1-4, with D tentatively TRBD1 (6 bases). The V end was cut by 5 bases, the J end by 4 bases, with 14 bases between. The CDR3 runs 15 residues. Looked up from germline, CDR1 is SGHNT and CDR2 is YENEEA. The CDR3 DNA reads TGTGCCAGCAGCCCTACCGGACAGTTTAATGAAAAACTGTTTTTT. Translating it yields CASSPTGQFNEKLFF.